The entry below gives a single T cell receptor (beta chain) sequence along with its context. The antigen is undetermined. The data belong to a study of cytomegalovirus exposure and HLA in healthy donors. Whole-study findings and limits: Per a later analysis, 15,000 to 20,000 TCR beta sequences showed association with HLA alleles at 0.05 false discovery rate. The sole available immune exposure information was CMV serostatus.

Germline V lookup: CDR1 MDHEN, CDR2 SYDVKM. This CDR3 has 11 residues. V was clipped by 3 bases and J by 11 bases, with 7 bases between them. PCR amplification relied on 60 Vbeta primers (plus 13 Jbeta primers). TCRdb's copy holds only in-frame clones and misses some; the assay was immunoSEQ multiplex PCR. The table lists about 95,000 clones, about 76% of them singletons, with roughly 4.5% in the top ten. The gene calls are TRBV28 and TRBJ1-4; D is unclear. Input material: PBMCs. The TCR comes from a woman aged 40 to 50 in good health and CMV-seronegative. The CDR3 region has the DNA TGTGCCAGCAGTTTGTCTCGGAAACTGTTTTTT. Amino acids: CASSLSRKLFF.